This T cell receptor (beta chain) was observed in a study of breast tumors, draining lymph nodes, adjacent tissues. Trimming removed 5 bases at V and 5 bases at J, with 10 bases between. Per the germline V gene, CDR1 is MGHDK and CDR2 is SYGVNS. The CDR3 is 13 amino acids. TCRdb analysed the multiplex PCR reads with MiXCR anew, one entry per CDR3 protein. The sample lists more than 20,000 distinct CDR3 sequences; almost 70% were seen once. The origin of this receptor is a female donor with breast cancer. Some clones in this sample may be carry-over from other donors' samples. Sequenced material: tumor-adjacent breast tissue. The rearrangement links TRBV25-1 to TRBJ2-1; D uncertain. The CDR3 region is CASSLTINNEQFF. The CDR3 DNA is TGTGCCAGCAGTCTGACCATAAACAATGAGCAGTTCTTC.